These 2 T cell receptor beta chains were all obtained from the same sample, sequenced in a study of blood T cell repertoires in COVID-19. Measured with immunoSEQ multiplex PCR; TCRdb has only the in-frame clones, and not every one. The data show about 220,000 clones, about 88% seen once. The sequenced sample consisted of peripheral blood. These receptors were taken from a man aged 35 to 55 with acute or convalescent COVID-19.

This clone was detected only a few times. This rearrangement joins TRBV9 to TRBJ2-5; D unclear. Trimming left V 4 bases short and J 0 bases short, with 10 bases between. CDR1 is SGDLS, CDR2 YYNGEE, per germline. The CDR3 totals 14 residues. CDR3 DNA: TGTGCCAGCAGCATTCCCCCTTACCAAGAGACCCAGTACTTC. Protein product: CASSIPPYQETQYF.

This rearrangement joins TRBV7-6 to TRBJ2-6, with a possible D match to TRBD2 (5 bases). Germline loops: CDR1 SGHVS, CDR2 FNYEAQ. Trimming stripped 3 bases from V and 1 base from J, with 13 bases between. The CDR3 spans 17 residues. The CDR3 here is CASSFPGPGSGANVLTF. For the CDR3, the DNA is TGTGCCAGCAGCTTTCCCGGGCCGGGGTCTGGGGCCAACGTCCTGACTTTC. The variable domain in full, completed from reference TRBV7-6 and TRBJ2-6, reads GAGVSQSPRYKVTKRGQDVALRCDPISGHVSLYWYRQALGQGPEFLTYFNYEAQQDKSGLPNDRFSAERPEGSISTLTIQRTEQRDSAMYRCASSFPGPGSGANVLTFGAGSRLTVL.